A single sample gave rise to the 30 T cell receptor beta chains below, sequenced in a study of shared clonotypes between healthy human individuals. Clones were read by immunoSEQ multiplex PCR, and TCRdb kept only the in-frame ones, dropping some. There are 950,000 to 1,300,000 clones in the sample; under 80% occur only once, and approximately 1.5% lies in the top ten. The sequenced material came from memory CD4+ T cells sorted from blood. The subset denotes: CD45RA-negative fraction. The receptors originated from a man aged 18 to 29 in good health.

The genes are TRBV7-8 and TRBJ2-3; TRBD1 agrees at 7 bases. The trim removed 1 base at V and 2 bases at J, leaving 6 bases unmatched. The germline gives CDR1 SGHVS, CDR2 FQNEAQ. This CDR3 has 16 residues. The CDR3, as DNA: TGTGCCAGCAGCTTAGGGACGGGACAGTACACAGATACGCAGTATTTT. This gives the protein CASSLGTGQYTDTQYF.

The chain couples TRBV18 to TRBJ2-5; unclear D gene. V shed 3 bases and J shed 0 bases, with 11 bases lying between them. Germline loops: CDR1 KGHSH, CDR2 LQKENI. CDR3 length: 15 residues. DNA for the CDR3: TGTGCCAGCTCACCGCCGGTGGAATACCAAGAGACCCAGTACTTC. Its translation is CASSPPVEYQETQYF. The full variable domain, with the rest looked up from reference TRBV18 and TRBJ2-5, is NAGVMQNPRHLVRRRGQEARLRCSPMKGHSHVYWYRQLPEEGLKFMVYLQKENIIDESGMPKERFSAEFPKEGPSILRIQQVVRGDSAAYFCASSPPVEYQETQYFGPGTRLLVL.

This clone was observed a few times. This chain connects TRBV6-6 to TRBJ1-1; the D is unclear. V dropped 2 bases and J dropped 10 bases, with 11 bases sitting between them. Germline loops: CDR1 MNHNY, CDR2 SVGAGI (reference sequence). The CDR3 loop spans 12 amino acids. As DNA, the CDR3 is TGTGCCAGCAGTTACGAGGGTAGTCTAGCTTTCTTT. It is translated as CASSYEGSLAFF.

This chain joins TRBV2 and TRBJ2-5, with 8 bases identical to TRBD2. This CDR3 contains 15 residues. Trimming at V came to 6 bases and at J to 3 bases, leaving 9 bases not matched to a gene. Germline V gene lookup returns CDR1 SNHLY and CDR2 FYNNEI. CDR3 in amino acids: CASRREAGAKETQYF. CDR3 bases: TGTGCCAGCAGGAGGGAAGCGGGGGCCAAAGAGACCCAGTACTTC.

The chain joins TRBV10-2 to TRBJ1-5; D is unresolved. V was trimmed by 2 bases and J by 4 bases, leaving 6 bases between them. CDR1 WSHSY and CDR2 SAAADI come from the germline V gene. The CDR3 consists of 13 residues. The CDR3 is CASSEKGNQPQHF. CDR3 DNA: TGCGCCAGCAGTGAGAAAGGGAATCAGCCCCAGCATTTT.

This rearrangement joins TRBV19 to TRBJ1-6; TRBD1 is a possible D gene (6 bases). This CDR3 contains 14 residues. Between the trimmed V and J ends, which lost 6 bases and 5 bases, there was a span of 11 bases. Germline V lookup: CDR1 LNHDA, CDR2 SQIVND (reference sequence). This chain's CDR3 is CASRQGTDNSPLHF. The CDR3, as DNA: TGTGCCAGTAGACAGGGAACGGATAATTCACCCCTCCACTTT.

V and J are TRBV18 and TRBJ2-3, with TRBD1 matching 8 bases. Germline V CDR1 and CDR2: KGHSH, LQKENI. V lost 1 base to trimming and J lost 4 bases; unmatched junction nucleotides: 4. This CDR3 spans 15 amino acids. CDR3 loop: CASSPLVTGADTQYF. CDR3 bases: TGTGCCAGCTCACCACTGGTGACAGGGGCAGATACGCAGTATTTT.

In this sample, this clone turned up a few times. V usage is TRBV7-2 and J usage is TRBJ1-3; D is unclear. Germline V lookup: CDR1 SGHTA, CDR2 FQGNSA. The CDR3 loop spans 14 amino acids. The V gene lost 3 bases and the J gene lost 0 bases, with 6 bases spanning the gap. CDR3 sequence: CASSFPASGNTIYF. CDR3 nucleotides: TGTGCCAGCAGCTTTCCGGCCTCTGGAAACACCATATATTTT.

This clone came up a few times. The chain is built from TRBV28 and TRBJ1-3, with D unresolved. This CDR3 has 13 amino acids. V lost 7 bases, J lost 3 bases, and 10 bases lay in between. Per the germline V gene, CDR1 is MDHEN and CDR2 is SYDVKM. CDR3 coding DNA: TGTGCCAGCACCACAGAGGTTGGAAACACCATATATTTT. Its protein is CASTTEVGNTIYF.

The chain uses TRBV7-9 and TRBJ2-1; D is possibly TRBD2 (5 bases). The CDR3 is made up of 17 amino acids. Trimming took 6 bases from V and 0 from J, leaving 18 bases between them. CDR1 SEHNR and CDR2 FQNEAQ come from the germline V gene (reference sequence). The CDR3 DNA sequence: TGTGCCAGCAGTTCCTCGAGGGTGGAAAGCTCCTACAATGAGCAGTTCTTC. Translation gives CASSSSRVESSYNEQFF.

V is TRBV19 and J is TRBJ2-2; D gene ambiguous. Germline V gene lookup returns CDR1 LNHDA and CDR2 SQIVND (reference sequence). This CDR3 has 14 amino acids. Between the trimmed V and J ends, which lost 2 bases and 3 bases, there was a span of 7 bases. CDR3 bases: TGTGCCAGTAGTATAAAAGGGTACACCGGGGAGCTGTTTTTT. Translated: CASSIKGYTGELFF.

The chain links TRBV4-3 to TRBJ2-3; 7 positions match TRBD2. The CDR3 is 15 amino acids. Unmatched junction bases numbered 2, after V lost 0 bases and J lost 2 bases. Per germline, CDR1 LGHNA and CDR2 YSLEER. The CDR3 sequence is CASSQEGLNTDTQYF. The CDR3 nucleotides are TGCGCCAGCAGCCAAGAGGGACTAAACACAGATACGCAGTATTTT.

This chain links TRBV2 with TRBJ1-1, with TRBD1 identical over 9 bases. The ends lost 7 bases at V and 5 bases at J; junction bases unmatched: 8. The CDR3 covers 14 residues. Looked up from germline, CDR1 is SNHLY and CDR2 is FYNNEI. The CDR3 here is CASTYRQGVTEAFF. The CDR3 DNA reads TGTGCCAGCACTTACAGACAGGGGGTAACTGAAGCTTTCTTT.

CDR3 bases: TGTGCCAGCAGCGTAGGACTAGCGGGGGTCCCACCCTACAATGAGCAGTTCTTC. Protein sequence: CASSVGLAGVPPYNEQFF. This chain connects TRBV9 to TRBJ2-1; 12 positions agree with TRBD2. CDR3 length: 18 amino acids. After removal of 0 bases from V and 2 bases from J, the junction contained 6 bases not matched to a gene. Germline loops: CDR1 SGDLS, CDR2 YYNGEE.

The chain recombines TRBV2 with TRBJ2-4; D remains ambiguous. Trimming shortened V by 1 base and J by 11 bases, and 21 bases separated the two germline ends. The CDR3 totals 16 residues. CDR1 and CDR2 (germline): SNHLY, FYNNEI. CDR3 amino acids: CASSEVGTLGQKFQYF. The CDR3 DNA follows: TGTGCCAGCAGTGAAGTGGGCACCCTGGGCCAAAAATTTCAGTACTTC.

This clone was seen more than once but under ten times. J is TRBJ2-1 and V is TRBV4-1; no clear D gene. Trimming left V 4 bases short and J 7 bases short, with 20 bases between. The CDR3 covers 16 residues. CDR1 MGHRA and CDR2 YSYEKL come from the germline V gene. The CDR3 is CASSPSYAPKVNEQFF. CDR3 coding DNA: TGCGCCAGCAGCCCATCTTATGCACCAAAAGTAAATGAGCAGTTCTTC.

The chain joins TRBV4-3 to TRBJ1-2; 9 bases agree with TRBD1. In germline, CDR1 is LGHNA, CDR2 YSLEER. CDR3 size: 15 residues. V lost 0 bases and J lost 8; bases outside the gene matches: 7. CDR3 region: CASSQDSGTGKGYTF. CDR3 nucleotides: TGCGCCAGCAGCCAAGACTCCGGGACAGGGAAGGGCTACACCTTC.

With regard to this clone: Other DNA sequences of this sample code for an identical CDR3. The chain employs TRBV18 and TRBJ1-2; unclear D gene. V was shortened by 2 bases and J by 0 bases, with 4 bases between the two germline ends. Germline assignment: CDR1 KGHSH and CDR2 LQKENI. The CDR3 sequence is 13 residues long. Here the CDR3 reads CASSPGTNYGYTF. CDR3 nucleotide sequence: TGTGCCAGCTCACCAGGTACTAACTATGGCTACACCTTC.

The rearrangement joins TRBV7-9 to TRBJ1-4; D is unclear. The V gene lost 5 bases and the J gene lost 13 bases, with 17 bases spanning the gap. The CDR3 spans 13 residues. Germline V gene lookup returns CDR1 SEHNR and CDR2 FQNEAQ (reference sequence). The CDR3 nucleotides read TGTGCCAGCAGCCAGTCGACGGTGTCAAGACTGTTTTTT. It specifies CASSQSTVSRLFF.

A note on this clone: Additional DNA sequences in this sample encode the identical CDR3. The chain couples TRBV7-2 to TRBJ2-1; no definite D call. The CDR3 totals 11 residues. The V and J ends lost 3 bases and 6 bases respectively, with 3 bases between them. Germline CDR1 and CDR2: SGHTA and FQGNSA. CDR3 in amino acids: CASSFSNEQFF. The CDR3 region has the DNA TGTGCCAGCAGCTTTTCCAATGAGCAGTTCTTC.

The CDR3 region is CASSPPGGGVQETQYF. CDR3 sequence (DNA): TGTGCCAGCAGCCCCCCAGGCGGGGGGGTCCAAGAGACCCAGTACTTC. The rearrangement joins TRBV11-1 to TRBJ2-5; 9 positions match TRBD2. The CDR3 length is 16 residues. Losses at the gene ends were 5 bases for V and 1 base for J; bases not matched to a gene: 8. Germline CDR1 is SGHAT and CDR2 is FQDESV (reference sequence).

This clone was counted a few times. The chain joins TRBV9 to TRBJ1-6; 7 nucleotides line up with TRBD1. The CDR3 spans 15 residues. CDR1 and CDR2 from the germline V gene are SGDLS and YYNGEE. V gave up 4 bases and J gave up 10 bases; unmatched junction bases: 11. The chain's CDR3 is CASSQGVFAWSPLHF. Written as DNA, the CDR3 is TGTGCCAGCAGCCAGGGGGTCTTCGCATGGTCACCCCTCCACTTT. Full variable domain (missing parts from reference TRBV9 and TRBJ1-6): DSGVTQTPKHLITATGQRVTLRCSPRSGDLSVYWYQQSLDQGLQFLIQYYNGEERAKGNILERFSAQQFPDLHSELNLSSLELGDSALYFCASSQGVFAWSPLHFGNGTRLTVT.

The V gene is TRBV6-6, the J gene TRBJ1-4, with 7 bases aligning to TRBD1. V was pared by 8 bases and J by 8 bases, with 8 bases of the junction left unmatched. Per the germline V gene, CDR1 is MNHNY and CDR2 is SVGAGI (reference sequence). This CDR3 comprises 13 residues. CDR3 DNA: TGTGCCAGCCGGGGGACAGCTCGGGAAAAACTGTTTTTT. Translating it yields CASRGTAREKLFF.

The chain has TRBV18 and TRBJ2-3; D gene unclear. Germline assignment: CDR1 KGHSH and CDR2 LQKENI. CDR3 size: 14 residues. V was shortened by 3 bases and J by 1 base, with 8 bases between the two germline ends. This CDR3 is CASSPARGTDTQYF. CDR3 coding DNA: TGTGCCAGCTCACCGGCAAGGGGCACAGATACGCAGTATTTT.

The genes are TRBV7-8 and TRBJ2-1; unclear D gene. The germline V gene encodes CDR1 SGHVS and CDR2 FQNEAQ. The CDR3 is made up of 11 amino acids. V was pared by 5 bases and J by 6 bases, with 5 bases between. CDR3 DNA sequence: TGTGCCAGCAGCCAAACCAATGAGCAGTTCTTC. Translating gives CASSQTNEQFF.

The chain joins TRBV9 to TRBJ2-7; tentative D call: TRBD1 (6 bases). With 6 bases removed from V and 0 bases from J, the gap between germline ends came to 16 bases. The CDR3 extends over 15 amino acids. Germline V gene lookup returns CDR1 SGDLS and CDR2 YYNGEE. The CDR3 loop reads CASTCWTATSYEQYF. CDR3 nucleotides: TGTGCCAGCACCTGCTGGACAGCAACCTCCTACGAGCAGTACTTC.

The chain employs TRBV27 and TRBJ1-1; D not certain. The CDR3 length is 13 residues. The germline CDR1 and CDR2 sequences are MNHEY and SMNVEV (reference sequence). Trimming left V 6 bases short and J 0 bases short, with 8 bases between. The CDR3 loop is CASRPNMNTEAFF. The CDR3 nucleotides read TGTGCCAGCAGGCCTAACATGAACACTGAAGCTTTCTTT.

The CDR3, as DNA: TGCGCCAGCAGCCGGATGGGACAGAAAAATCCAACTAATGAAAAACTGTTTTTT. Protein sequence: CASSRMGQKNPTNEKLFF. The V gene is TRBV4-1, the J gene TRBJ1-4, with TRBD1 matching over 7 bases. From germline, CDR1 is MGHRA and CDR2 YSYEKL. The CDR3 spans 18 residues. Unmatched junction bases numbered 11, after V lost 4 bases and J lost 0 bases.

The chain combines TRBV5-6 with TRBJ2-5; D call uncertain. The V end was cut by 4 bases, the J end by 1 base, with 11 bases between. The length of the CDR3 is 14 residues. Germline assignment: CDR1 SGHDT and CDR2 YYEEEE. CDR3 bases: TGTGCCAGCAGCCGACCGCCAGTCCAAGAGACCCAGTACTTC. This codes for CASSRPPVQETQYF.

Notes on this clone: This could be a read error, since a much larger clone is one nucleotide away. The same CDR3 arises from other DNA sequences in this sample as well. The V and J genes are TRBV9 and TRBJ1-2, with 8 bases identical to TRBD1. The CDR3 spans 15 residues. Germline values: CDR1 SGDLS, CDR2 YYNGEE. V trimming: 3 bases; J trimming: 5 bases; junction bases outside the gene matches: 9. The CDR3 DNA follows: TGTGCCAGCAGCGCTGGACAGGGTCCCCTTTATGGCTACACCTTC. This sequence encodes CASSAGQGPLYGYTF.